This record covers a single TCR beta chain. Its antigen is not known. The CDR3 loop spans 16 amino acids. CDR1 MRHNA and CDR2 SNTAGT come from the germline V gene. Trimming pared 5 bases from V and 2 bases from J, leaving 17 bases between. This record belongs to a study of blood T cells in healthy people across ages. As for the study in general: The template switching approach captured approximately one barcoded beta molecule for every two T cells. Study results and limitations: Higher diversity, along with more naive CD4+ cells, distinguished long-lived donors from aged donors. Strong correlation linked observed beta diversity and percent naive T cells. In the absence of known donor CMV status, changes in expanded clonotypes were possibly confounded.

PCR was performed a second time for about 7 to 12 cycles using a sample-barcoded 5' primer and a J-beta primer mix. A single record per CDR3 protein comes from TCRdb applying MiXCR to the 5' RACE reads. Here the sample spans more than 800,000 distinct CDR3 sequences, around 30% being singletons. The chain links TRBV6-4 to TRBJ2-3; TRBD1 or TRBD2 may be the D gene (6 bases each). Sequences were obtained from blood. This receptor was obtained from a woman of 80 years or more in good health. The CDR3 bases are TGTGCCAGCAGTACCACCCCAAGGGGGGCCACAGATACGCAGTATTTT. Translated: CASSTTPRGATDTQYF.